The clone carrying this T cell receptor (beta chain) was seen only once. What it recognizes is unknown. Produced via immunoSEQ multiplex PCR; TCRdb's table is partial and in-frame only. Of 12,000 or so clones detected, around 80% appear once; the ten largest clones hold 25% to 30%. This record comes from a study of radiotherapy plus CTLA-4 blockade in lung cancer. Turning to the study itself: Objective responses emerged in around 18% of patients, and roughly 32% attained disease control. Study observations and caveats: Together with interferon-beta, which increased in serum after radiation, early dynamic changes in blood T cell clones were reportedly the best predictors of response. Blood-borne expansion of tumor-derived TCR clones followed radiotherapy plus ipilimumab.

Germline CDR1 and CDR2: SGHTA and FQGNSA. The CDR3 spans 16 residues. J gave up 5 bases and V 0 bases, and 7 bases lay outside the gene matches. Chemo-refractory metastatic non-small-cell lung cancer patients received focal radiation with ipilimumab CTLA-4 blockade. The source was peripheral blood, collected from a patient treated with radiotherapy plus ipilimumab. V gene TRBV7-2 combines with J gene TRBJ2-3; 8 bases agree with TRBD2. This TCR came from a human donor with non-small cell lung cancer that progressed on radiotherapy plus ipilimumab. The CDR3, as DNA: TGTGCCAGCAGCTTAGCTTCACGGGGGGGTGGAGATACGCAGTATTTT. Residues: CASSLASRGGGDTQYF.